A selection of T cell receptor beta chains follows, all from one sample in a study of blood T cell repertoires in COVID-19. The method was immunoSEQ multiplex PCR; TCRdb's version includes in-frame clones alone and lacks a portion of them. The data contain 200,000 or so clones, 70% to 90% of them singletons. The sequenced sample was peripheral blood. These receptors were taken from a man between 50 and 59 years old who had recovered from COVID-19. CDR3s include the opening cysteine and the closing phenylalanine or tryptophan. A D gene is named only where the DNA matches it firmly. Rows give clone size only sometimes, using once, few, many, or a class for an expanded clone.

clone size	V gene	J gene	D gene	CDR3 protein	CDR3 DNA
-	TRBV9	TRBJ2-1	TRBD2	CASSVTLAGAHEQFF	TGTGCCAGCAGCGTAACGCTAGCGGGAGCTCATGAGCAGTTCTTC
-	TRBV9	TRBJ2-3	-	CASSVRTNTDTQYF	TGTGCCAGCAGCGTACGGACTAACACAGATACGCAGTATTTT
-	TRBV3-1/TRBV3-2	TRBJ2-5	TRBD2	CASSQGGGSETQYF	TGTGCCAGCAGCCAAGGGGGCGGGAGTGAGACCCAGTACTTC
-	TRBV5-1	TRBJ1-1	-	CASSLSQNTEAFF	TGCGCCAGCAGCTTAAGCCAGAACACTGAAGCTTTCTTT
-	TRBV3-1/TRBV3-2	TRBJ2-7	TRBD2	CASSRIAGAYEQYF	TGTGCCAGCAGCCGAATAGCGGGGGCCTACGAGCAGTACTTC
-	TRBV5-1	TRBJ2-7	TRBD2	CASSLVGMSGSYEQYF	TGCGCCAGCAGCTTAGTAGGAATGAGCGGGAGCTACGAGCAGTACTTC
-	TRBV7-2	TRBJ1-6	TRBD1	CASSRGRGRNSSPLHF	TGTGCCAGCAGCCGCGGGAGGGGGCGAAATAGTTCACCCCTCCACTTT
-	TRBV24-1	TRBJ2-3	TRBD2	CATSDTLAGVADTQYF	TGTGCCACCAGTGACACACTAGCGGGAGTTGCAGATACGCAGTATTTT
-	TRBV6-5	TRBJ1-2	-	CASSYSTGIDYGYTF	TGTGCCAGCAGTTACTCGACCGGGATAGACTATGGCTACACCTTC
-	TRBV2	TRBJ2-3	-	CASSERGFDTDTQYF	TGTGCCAGCAGTGAGCGGGGCTTTGACACAGATACGCAGTATTTT
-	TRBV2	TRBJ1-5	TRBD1	CASTEGTGQGVLWDQPQHF	TGTGCCAGCACCGAAGGAACGGGACAGGGAGTTTTATGGGATCAGCCCCAGCATTTT
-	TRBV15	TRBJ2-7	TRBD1	CATSRVGTGSYEQYF	TGTGCCACCAGCAGGGTTGGGACAGGGTCCTACGAGCAGTACTTC
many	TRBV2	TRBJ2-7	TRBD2	CASTLADSYEQYF	TGTGCCAGCACGCTAGCGGACTCCTACGAGCAGTACTTC
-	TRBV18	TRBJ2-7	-	CASSPPGLAVYEQYF	TGTGCCAGCTCACCACCCGGCCTAGCCGTCTACGAGCAGTACTTC
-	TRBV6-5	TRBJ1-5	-	CASSNGISNQPQHF	TGTGCCAGCAGTAACGGGATTAGCAATCAGCCCCAGCATTTT
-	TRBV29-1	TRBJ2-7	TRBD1	CSVQGTGTGYYEQYF	TGCAGCGTACAAGGAACCGGGACAGGGTACTACGAGCAGTACTTC
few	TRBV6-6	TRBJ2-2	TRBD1	CASSSTGGNTGELFF	TGTGCCAGCAGCAGTACAGGGGGCAACACCGGGGAGCTGTTTTTT
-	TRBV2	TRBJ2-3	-	CAPSADTQYF	TGTGCCCCGTCGGCAGATACGCAGTATTTT
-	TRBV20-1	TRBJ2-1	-	CSASERYEQFF	TGCAGTGCTAGCGAGCGGTATGAGCAGTTCTTC
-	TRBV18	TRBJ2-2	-	CASSPGPSESTGELFF	TGTGCCAGCTCACCGGGGCCTAGCGAGTCCACCGGGGAGCTGTTTTTT
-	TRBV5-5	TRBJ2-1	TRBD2	CASSLIGLAGGSNEQFF	TGTGCCAGCAGCTTGATCGGACTAGCGGGAGGGAGCAATGAGCAGTTCTTC
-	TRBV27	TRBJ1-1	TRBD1	CASSLSGQGAYYTEAFF	TGTGCCAGCAGTTTATCGGGGCAGGGGGCCTATTATACTGAAGCTTTCTTT
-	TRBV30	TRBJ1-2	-	CACLDTLEYTF	TGTGCCTGCCTGGACACCCTGGAGTACACCTTC
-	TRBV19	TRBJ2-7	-	CASSVYSGEQYF	TGTGCCAGTAGTGTATACAGCGGCGAGCAGTACTTC
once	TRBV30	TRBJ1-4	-	CAWTRAGLNEKLFF	TGTGCCTGGACTAGGGCAGGGTTGAATGAAAAACTGTTTTTT
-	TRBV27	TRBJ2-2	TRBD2	CAMTRTSGRAFRTGELFF	TGTGCCATGACTCGGACTAGCGGGAGGGCCTTTCGGACCGGGGAGCTGTTTTTT
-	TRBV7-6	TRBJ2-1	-	CASSLETARVVNEQFF	TGTGCCAGCAGCTTAGAGACAGCCCGGGTTGTCAATGAGCAGTTCTTC
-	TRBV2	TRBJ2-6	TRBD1	CASSVLGQAGLSGANVLTF	TGTGCCAGCAGTGTCTTGGGACAGGCCGGCCTCTCTGGGGCCAACGTCCTGACTTTC
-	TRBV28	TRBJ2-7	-	CASSLGGTPREQYF	TGTGCCAGCAGTTTAGGGGGGACTCCCCGGGAGCAGTACTTC
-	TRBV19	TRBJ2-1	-	CASSMTTGNEQFF	TGTGCCAGTAGTATGACTACAGGGAATGAGCAGTTCTTC
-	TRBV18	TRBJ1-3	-	CASSPYSLTGGILRSGNTIYF	TGTGCCAGCTCACCTTATTCATTAACCGGGGGGATCCTCCGCTCTGGAAACACCATATATTTT
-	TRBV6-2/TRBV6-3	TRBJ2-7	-	CASSPWRGNSYEQYF	TGTGCCAGCAGCCCCTGGCGGGGCAACTCCTACGAGCAGTACTTC
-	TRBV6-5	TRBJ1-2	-	CATRLSSSGYGYTF	TGTGCCACCCGACTTAGCTCGAGTGGCTATGGCTACACCTTC
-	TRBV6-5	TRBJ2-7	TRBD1	CASSYRGQGRSEEQYF	TGTGCCAGCAGTTACCGCGGACAGGGACGGTCAGAGGAGCAGTACTTC
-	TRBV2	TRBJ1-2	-	CASSDPYLQGRSGYTF	TGTGCCAGCAGTGATCCCTATTTACAGGGCCGGAGTGGCTACACCTTC
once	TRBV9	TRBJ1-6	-	CASSLGLNNSPLHF	TGTGCCAGCAGCCTCGGACTGAATAATTCACCCCTCCACTTT
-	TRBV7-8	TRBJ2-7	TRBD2	CASSSRLAGVGEQYF	TGTGCCAGCAGCTCTCGACTAGCGGGAGTGGGGGAGCAGTACTTC
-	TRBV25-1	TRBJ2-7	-	CASSEGLSSYEQYF	TGTGCCAGCAGTGAGGGCTTAAGCTCCTACGAGCAGTACTTC
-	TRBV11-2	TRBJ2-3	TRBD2	CASSLPGLAGGLTDTQYF	TGTGCCAGCAGCTTACCGGGACTAGCGGGAGGGCTTACAGATACGCAGTATTTT
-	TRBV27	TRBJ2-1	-	CASRTGQTSYNEQFF	TGTGCCAGCAGGACGGGACAAACCTCCTACAATGAGCAGTTCTTC
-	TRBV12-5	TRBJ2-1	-	CASGTERGLYNEQFF	TGTGCTAGTGGTACAGAGCGAGGACTATACAATGAGCAGTTCTTC
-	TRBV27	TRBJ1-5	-	CASSLSSGSIQPQHF	TGTGCCAGCAGTTTATCGTCAGGGTCCATACAGCCCCAGCATTTT
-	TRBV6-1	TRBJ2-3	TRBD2	CASSEAPISGSPTDTQYF	TGTGCCAGCAGTGAAGCCCCTATCAGCGGGAGTCCTACAGATACGCAGTATTTT
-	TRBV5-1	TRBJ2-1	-	CASSSQGDSYNEQFF	TGCGCCAGCAGCTCCCAAGGGGACTCCTACAATGAGCAGTTCTTC
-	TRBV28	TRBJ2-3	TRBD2	CATRREVGPLRTDTQYF	TGTGCCACCCGGCGGGAGGTTGGCCCCCTTCGCACAGATACGCAGTATTTT
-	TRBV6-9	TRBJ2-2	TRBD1	CASSHRTGLTLFANTGELFF	TGTGCCAGCAGTCACCGGACAGGCCTGACTCTCTTTGCGAACACCGGGGAGCTGTTTTTT
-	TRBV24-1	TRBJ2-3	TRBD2	CATSDPQGKASGRKDTQYF	TGTGCCACCAGTGATCCACAGGGGAAGGCTAGCGGGAGGAAAGATACGCAGTATTTT
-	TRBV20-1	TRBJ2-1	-	CSASELRVMSSYNEQFF	TGCAGTGCTAGTGAACTTCGAGTTATGAGCTCCTACAATGAGCAGTTCTTC
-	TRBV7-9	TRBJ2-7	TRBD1	CASSERQGSSEQYF	TGTGCCAGCAGCGAGAGACAGGGTTCGAGCGAGCAGTACTTC
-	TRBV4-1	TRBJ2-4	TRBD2	CASSPGLAGVQVKNIQYF	TGCGCCAGCAGCCCCGGACTAGCGGGAGTACAAGTCAAAAACATTCAGTACTTC
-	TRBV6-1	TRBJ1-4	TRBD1	CASSEGQGNEKLFF	TGTGCCAGCAGTGAAGGACAGGGGAATGAAAAACTGTTTTTT
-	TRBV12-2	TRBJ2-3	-	CASRLTSGSTDTQYF	TGTGCAAGTCGCTTGACTAGCGGTAGCACAGATACGCAGTATTTT
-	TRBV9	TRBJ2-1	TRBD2	CASSLSSGSSYNEQFF	TGTGCCAGCAGCTTATCTAGCGGGAGTTCCTACAATGAGCAGTTCTTC
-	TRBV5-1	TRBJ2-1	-	CASREYNEQFF	TGCGCCAGCCGGGAGTACAATGAGCAGTTCTTC
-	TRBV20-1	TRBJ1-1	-	CSDTAAGAFF	TGCAGTGATACGGCGGCTGGAGCTTTCTTT
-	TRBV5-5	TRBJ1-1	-	CASSFQLAMNTEAFF	TGTGCCAGCAGCTTTCAGTTAGCGATGAACACTGAAGCTTTCTTT
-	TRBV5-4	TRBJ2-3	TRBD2	CASSSLAGVADTQYF	TGTGCCAGCAGCTCCTTAGCGGGAGTGGCAGATACGCAGTATTTT
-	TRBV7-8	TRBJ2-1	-	CASSFGGVYNEQFF	TGTGCCAGCAGCTTTGGCGGGGTTTACAATGAGCAGTTCTTC